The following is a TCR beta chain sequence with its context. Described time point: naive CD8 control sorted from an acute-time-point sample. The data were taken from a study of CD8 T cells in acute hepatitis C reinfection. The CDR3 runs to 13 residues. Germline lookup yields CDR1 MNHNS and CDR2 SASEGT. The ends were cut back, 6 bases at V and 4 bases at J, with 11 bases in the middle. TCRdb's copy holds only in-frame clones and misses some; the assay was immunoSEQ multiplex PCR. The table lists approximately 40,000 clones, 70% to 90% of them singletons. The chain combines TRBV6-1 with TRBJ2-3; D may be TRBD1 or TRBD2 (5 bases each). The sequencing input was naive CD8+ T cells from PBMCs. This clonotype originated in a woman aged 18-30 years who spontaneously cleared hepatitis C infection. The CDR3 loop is CASRVGVPDTQYF. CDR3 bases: TGTGCCAGCAGAGTGGGGGTCCCAGATACGCAGTATTTT.